This T cell receptor beta chain was sequenced in a study of blood T cell repertoires in COVID-19. V was pared by 1 base and J by 1 base, with 13 bases of the junction left unmatched. Germline V gene sequence: CDR1 SGHRS, CDR2 YFSETQ. The CDR3 has 19 amino acids. Method: immunoSEQ multiplex PCR; TCRdb's copy keeps in-frame clones and lacks some. Of about 260,000 clones listed, approximately 86% are singletons. The sample was peripheral blood. The genes are TRBV5-1 and TRBJ2-7; 11 bases agree with TRBD2. This receptor was identified in a middle-aged man with active or convalescent COVID-19. The CDR3 region has the DNA TGCGCCAGCAGCTTGTTTCCCCTAGCGGGAGGCCGGATATCCTACGAGCAGTACTTC. Its translation is CASSLFPLAGGRISYEQYF.